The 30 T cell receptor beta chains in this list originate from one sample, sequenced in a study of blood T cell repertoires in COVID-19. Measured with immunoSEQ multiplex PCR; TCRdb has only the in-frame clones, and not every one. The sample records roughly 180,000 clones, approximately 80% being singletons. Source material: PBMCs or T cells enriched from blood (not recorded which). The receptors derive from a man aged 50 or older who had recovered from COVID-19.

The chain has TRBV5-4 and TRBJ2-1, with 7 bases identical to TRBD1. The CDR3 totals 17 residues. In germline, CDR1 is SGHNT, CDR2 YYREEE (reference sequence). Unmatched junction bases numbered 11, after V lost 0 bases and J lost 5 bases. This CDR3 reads CASSLGAPGTANNEQFF. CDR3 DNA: TGTGCCAGCAGCTTGGGTGCTCCGGGGACAGCAAACAATGAGCAGTTCTTC. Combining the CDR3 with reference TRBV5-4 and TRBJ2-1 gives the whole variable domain ETGVTQSPTHLIKTRGQQVTLRCSSQSGHNTVSWYQQALGQGPQFIFQYYREEENGRGNFPPRFSGLQFPNYSSELNVNALELDDSALYLCASSLGAPGTANNEQFFGPGTRLTVL.

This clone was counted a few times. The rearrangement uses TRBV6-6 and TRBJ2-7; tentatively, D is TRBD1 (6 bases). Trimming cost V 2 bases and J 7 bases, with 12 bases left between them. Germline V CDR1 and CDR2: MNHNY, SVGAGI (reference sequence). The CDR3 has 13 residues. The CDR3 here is CASSYQQGSEQYF. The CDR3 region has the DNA TGTGCCAGCAGTTACCAACAGGGTTCGGAGCAGTACTTC.

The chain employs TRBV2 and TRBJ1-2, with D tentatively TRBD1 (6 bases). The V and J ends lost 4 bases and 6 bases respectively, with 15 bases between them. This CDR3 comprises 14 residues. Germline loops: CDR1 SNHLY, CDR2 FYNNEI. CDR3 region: CASSGGGGRDGYTF. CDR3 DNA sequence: TGTGCCAGCAGTGGGGGAGGGGGACGAGATGGCTACACCTTC.

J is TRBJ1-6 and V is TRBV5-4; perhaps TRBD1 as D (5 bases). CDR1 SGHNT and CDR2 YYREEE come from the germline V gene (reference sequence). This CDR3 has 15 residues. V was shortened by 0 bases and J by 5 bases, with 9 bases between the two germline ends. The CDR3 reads CASSLGGGNNSPLHF. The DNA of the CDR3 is TGTGCCAGCAGCTTGGGCGGGGGGAATAATTCACCCCTCCACTTT.

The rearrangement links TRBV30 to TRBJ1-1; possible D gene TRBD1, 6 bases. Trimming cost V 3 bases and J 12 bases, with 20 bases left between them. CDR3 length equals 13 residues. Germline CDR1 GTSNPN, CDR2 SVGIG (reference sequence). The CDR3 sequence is CAWSRQGKGWTFF. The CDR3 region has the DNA TGTGCCTGGAGCCGTCAGGGGAAAGGTTGGACTTTCTTT.

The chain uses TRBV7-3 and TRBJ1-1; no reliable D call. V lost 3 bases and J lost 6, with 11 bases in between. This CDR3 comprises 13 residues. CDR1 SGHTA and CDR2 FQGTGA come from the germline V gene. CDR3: CASSFSYRSEAFF. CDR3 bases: TGTGCCAGCAGCTTTTCATACCGGTCTGAAGCTTTCTTT.

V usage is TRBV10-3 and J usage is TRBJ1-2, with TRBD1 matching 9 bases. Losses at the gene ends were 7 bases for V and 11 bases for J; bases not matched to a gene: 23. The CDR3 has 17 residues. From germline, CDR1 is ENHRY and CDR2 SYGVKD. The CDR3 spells CAINPGTGKNYGERYTF. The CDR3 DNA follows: TGTGCCATCAACCCCGGGACAGGGAAAAACTATGGAGAGCGTTACACCTTC.

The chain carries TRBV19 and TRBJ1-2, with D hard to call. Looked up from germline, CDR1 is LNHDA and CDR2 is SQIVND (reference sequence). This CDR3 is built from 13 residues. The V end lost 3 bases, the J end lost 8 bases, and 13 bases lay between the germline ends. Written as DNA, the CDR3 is TGTGCCAGTAGTATGGAGAGACTTCACGGCTACACCTTC. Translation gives CASSMERLHGYTF.

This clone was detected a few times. The CDR3 nucleotides are TGCGCCAGCAGCTTGACAGGGGACAACTCCTACGAGCAGTACTTC. It translates to CASSLTGDNSYEQYF. The J gene is TRBJ2-7, the V gene TRBV5-1, with 7 positions matching TRBD1. The germline CDR1 and CDR2 sequences are SGHRS and YFSETQ. There are 15 residues in the CDR3. With V trimmed by 1 base and J by 0 bases, 4 bases remained unmatched.

Written as DNA, the CDR3 is TGCGCCAGCAGCTGGGGGCCGAGCTCCTACGAGCAGTACTTC. This translates into CASSWGPSSYEQYF. The chain employs TRBV5-1 and TRBJ2-7, with D perhaps matching TRBD1 (6 bases). The CDR3 consists of 14 residues. V shed 3 bases and J shed 0 bases, with 10 bases lying between them. Germline V gene data show CDR1 as SGHRS and CDR2 as YFSETQ.

The CDR3 nucleotides read TGTGCCAGCAGTCCAGCGACTAGCGGGAGATCTCATGAGCAGTTCTTC. This codes for CASSPATSGRSHEQFF. This chain uses TRBV6-4 with TRBJ2-1, with 12 bases lining up with TRBD2. The germline V gene encodes CDR1 MRHNA and CDR2 SNTAGT. The CDR3 is 16 amino acids. Losses at the gene ends were 5 bases for V and 8 bases for J; bases not matched to a gene: 10.

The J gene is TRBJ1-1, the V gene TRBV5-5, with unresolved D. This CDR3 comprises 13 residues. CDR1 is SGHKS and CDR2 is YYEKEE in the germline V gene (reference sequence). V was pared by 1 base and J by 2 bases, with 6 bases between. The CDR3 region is CASSLWPNTEAFF. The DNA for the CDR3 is TGTGCCAGCAGCTTGTGGCCAAACACTGAAGCTTTCTTT.

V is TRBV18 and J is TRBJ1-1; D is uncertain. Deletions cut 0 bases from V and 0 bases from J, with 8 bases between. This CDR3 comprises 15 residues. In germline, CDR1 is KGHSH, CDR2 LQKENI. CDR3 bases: TGTGCCAGCTCACCACCGGGCAGCATGAACACTGAAGCTTTCTTT. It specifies CASSPPGSMNTEAFF.

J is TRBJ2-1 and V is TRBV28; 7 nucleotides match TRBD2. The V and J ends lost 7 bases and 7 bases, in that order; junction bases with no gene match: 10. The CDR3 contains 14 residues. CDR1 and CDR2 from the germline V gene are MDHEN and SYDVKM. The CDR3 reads CASMTAGRINEQFF. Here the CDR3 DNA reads TGTGCCAGCATGACAGCGGGGAGAATTAATGAGCAGTTCTTC.

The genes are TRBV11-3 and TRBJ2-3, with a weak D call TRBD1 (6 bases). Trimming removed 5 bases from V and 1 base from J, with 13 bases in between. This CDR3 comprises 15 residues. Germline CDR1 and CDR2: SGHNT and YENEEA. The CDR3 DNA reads TGTGCCAGCAGCCGTGGGACATCCGGCACAGATACGCAGTATTTT. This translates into CASSRGTSGTDTQYF.

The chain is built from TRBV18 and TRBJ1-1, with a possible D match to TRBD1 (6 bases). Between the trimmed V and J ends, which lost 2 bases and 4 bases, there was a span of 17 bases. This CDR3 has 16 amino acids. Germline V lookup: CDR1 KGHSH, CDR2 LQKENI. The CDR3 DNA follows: TGTGCCAGCTCACCAATGTCCGCAGGGGAAAGCACTGAAGCTTTCTTT. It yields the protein CASSPMSAGESTEAFF.

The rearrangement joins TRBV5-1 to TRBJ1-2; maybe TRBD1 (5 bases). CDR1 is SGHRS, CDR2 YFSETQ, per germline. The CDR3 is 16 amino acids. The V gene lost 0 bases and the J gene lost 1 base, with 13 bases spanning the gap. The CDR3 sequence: CASSLAGGRSNYGYTF. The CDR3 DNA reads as TGCGCCAGCAGCTTGGCCGGGGGGAGGAGTAACTATGGCTACACCTTC.

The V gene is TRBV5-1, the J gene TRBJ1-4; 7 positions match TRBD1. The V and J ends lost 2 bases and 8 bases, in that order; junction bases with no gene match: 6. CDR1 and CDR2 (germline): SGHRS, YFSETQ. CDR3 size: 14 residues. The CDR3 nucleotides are TGCGCCAGCAGCTTCGAGGTCAGGGGGGAAAAACTGTTTTTT. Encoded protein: CASSFEVRGEKLFF.

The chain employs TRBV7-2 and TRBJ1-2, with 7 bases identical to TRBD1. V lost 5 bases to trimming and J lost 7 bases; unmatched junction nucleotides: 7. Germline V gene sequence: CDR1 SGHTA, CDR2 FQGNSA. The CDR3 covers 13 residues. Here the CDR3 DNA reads TGTGCCAGCAGCACAGACAGGGATCGTGGCTACACCTTC. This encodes CASSTDRDRGYTF. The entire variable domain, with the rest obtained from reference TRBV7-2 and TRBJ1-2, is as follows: GAGVSQSPSNKVTEKGKDVELRCDPISGHTALYWYRQSLGQGLEFLIYFQGNSAPDKSGLPSDRFSAERTGGSVSTLTIQRTQQEDSAVYLCASSTDRDRGYTFGSGTRLTVV.

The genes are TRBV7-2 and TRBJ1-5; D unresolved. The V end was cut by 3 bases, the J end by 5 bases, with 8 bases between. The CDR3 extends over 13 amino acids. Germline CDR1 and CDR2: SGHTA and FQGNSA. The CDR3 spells CASSLGYDQPQHF. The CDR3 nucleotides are TGTGCCAGCAGCTTGGGCTATGATCAGCCCCAGCATTTT.

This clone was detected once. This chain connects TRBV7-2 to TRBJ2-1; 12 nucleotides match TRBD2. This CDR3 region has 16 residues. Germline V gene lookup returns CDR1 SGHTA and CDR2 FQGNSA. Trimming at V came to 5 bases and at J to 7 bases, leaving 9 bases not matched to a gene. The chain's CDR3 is CASSPRLAGVANEQFF. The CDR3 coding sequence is TGTGCCAGCAGCCCCCGACTAGCGGGAGTGGCTAATGAGCAGTTCTTC.

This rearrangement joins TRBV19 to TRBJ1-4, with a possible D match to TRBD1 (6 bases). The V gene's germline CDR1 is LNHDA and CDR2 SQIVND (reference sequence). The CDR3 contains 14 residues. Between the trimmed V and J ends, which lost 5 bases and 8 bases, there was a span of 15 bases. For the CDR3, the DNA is TGTGCCAGTAGTTCGGACAGAAGAAAGGAAAAACTGTTTTTT. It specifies CASSSDRRKEKLFF.

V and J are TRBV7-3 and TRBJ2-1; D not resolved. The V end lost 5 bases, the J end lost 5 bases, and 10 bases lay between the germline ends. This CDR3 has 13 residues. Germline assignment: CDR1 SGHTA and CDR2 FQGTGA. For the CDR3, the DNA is TGTGCCAGCAGCCTTGACTGGAACAATGAGCAGTTCTTC. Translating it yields CASSLDWNNEQFF.

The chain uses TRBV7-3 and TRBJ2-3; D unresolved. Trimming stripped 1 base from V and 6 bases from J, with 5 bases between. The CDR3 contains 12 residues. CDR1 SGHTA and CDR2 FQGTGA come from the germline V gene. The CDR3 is CASSLNKDTQYF. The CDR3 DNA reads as TGTGCCAGCAGCTTAAACAAGGATACGCAGTATTTT. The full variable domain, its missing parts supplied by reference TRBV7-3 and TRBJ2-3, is GAGVSQTPSNKVTEKGKYVELRCDPISGHTALYWYRQSLGQGPEFLIYFQGTGAADDSGLPNDRFFAVRPEGSVSTLKIQRTERGDSAVYLCASSLNKDTQYFGPGTRLTVL.

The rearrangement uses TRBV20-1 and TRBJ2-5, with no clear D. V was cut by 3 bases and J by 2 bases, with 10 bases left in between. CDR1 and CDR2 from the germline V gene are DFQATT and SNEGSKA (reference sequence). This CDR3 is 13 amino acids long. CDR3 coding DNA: TGCAGTGCTAGTGGCGGCAGACAAGAGACCCAGTACTTC. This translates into CSASGGRQETQYF.

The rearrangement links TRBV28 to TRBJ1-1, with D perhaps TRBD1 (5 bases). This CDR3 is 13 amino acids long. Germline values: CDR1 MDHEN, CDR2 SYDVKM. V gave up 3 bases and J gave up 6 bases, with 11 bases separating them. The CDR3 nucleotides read TGTGCCAGCAGTTTCATAAGGGGCTCTGAAGCTTTCTTT. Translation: CASSFIRGSEAFF.

This chain's CDR3 is CASSSTGETGYTF. CDR3 bases: TGCGCCAGCAGCTCGACAGGGGAGACTGGCTACACCTTC. The rearrangement uses TRBV5-1 and TRBJ1-2, with 8 bases fitting TRBD1. V dropped 3 bases and J dropped 7; count of bases not matched to a gene: 5. Per germline, CDR1 SGHRS and CDR2 YFSETQ. The CDR3 has 13 amino acids.

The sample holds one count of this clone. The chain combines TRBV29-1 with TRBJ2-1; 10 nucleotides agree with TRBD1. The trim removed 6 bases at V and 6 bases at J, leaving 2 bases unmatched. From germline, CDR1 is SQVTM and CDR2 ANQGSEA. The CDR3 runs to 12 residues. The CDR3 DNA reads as TGCAGCGTGTGGACAGGGGGCAATGAGCAGTTCTTC. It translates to CSVWTGGNEQFF.

CDR3 amino acids: CASSRTGGGYEQYF. The CDR3 DNA is TGTGCCAGCAGTCGGACAGGGGGCGGGTACGAGCAGTACTTC. The rearrangement joins TRBV28 to TRBJ2-7, with 11 bases that match TRBD1. CDR3 length equals 14 residues. The V segment lost 5 bases and the J segment 4 bases; nucleotides outside the gene matches: 4. Germline values: CDR1 MDHEN, CDR2 SYDVKM. Looking up the rest from reference TRBV28 and TRBJ2-7 gives the full variable domain: DVKVTQSSRYLVKRTGEKVFLECVQDMDHENMFWYRQDPGLGLRLIYFSYDVKMKEKGDIPEGYSVSREKKERFSLILESASTNQTSMYLCASSRTGGGYEQYFGPGTRLTVT.

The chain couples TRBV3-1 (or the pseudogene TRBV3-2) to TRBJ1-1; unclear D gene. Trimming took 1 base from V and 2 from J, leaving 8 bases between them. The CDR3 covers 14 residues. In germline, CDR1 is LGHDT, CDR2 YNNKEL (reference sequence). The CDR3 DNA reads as TGTGCCAGCAGCCAAGCGTCAGATAACACTGAAGCTTTCTTT. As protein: CASSQASDNTEAFF.